The 19 T cell receptor beta chains below all came from one sample that was sequenced in a study of blood T cell repertoires in COVID-19. Assay used: immunoSEQ multiplex PCR; TCRdb lists only in-frame clones, some missing. The data hold 200,000 or so clones, with roughly 90% observed a single time. The sequenced material came from peripheral blood. The receptors were gathered from a man in his 70s with acute or convalescent COVID-19.

The chain joins TRBV18 to TRBJ2-1, with D maybe TRBD1 (6 bases). Trimming took off 4 bases at V and 1 base at J, with 17 bases between the two ends. The CDR3 loop spans 17 amino acids. Germline lookup yields CDR1 KGHSH and CDR2 LQKENI. The CDR3 is CASSLQGPGLSYNEQFF. The CDR3 region has the DNA TGTGCCAGCTCACTCCAGGGGCCCGGCCTATCCTACAATGAGCAGTTCTTC.

J is TRBJ1-3 and V is TRBV7-2; 7 nucleotides agree with TRBD1. Germline assignment: CDR1 SGHTA and CDR2 FQGNSA. Trimming at V came to 2 bases and at J to 0 bases, leaving 7 bases not matched to a gene. CDR3 size: 17 residues. The CDR3 loop is CASSLSGTAYSGNTIYF. CDR3 nucleotide sequence: TGTGCCAGCAGCTTATCCGGGACAGCATACTCTGGAAACACCATATATTTT. The entire variable domain, with the rest obtained from reference TRBV7-2 and TRBJ1-3, is as follows: GAGVSQSPSNKVTEKGKDVELRCDPISGHTALYWYRQSLGQGLEFLIYFQGNSAPDKSGLPSDRFSAERTGGSVSTLTIQRTQQEDSAVYLCASSLSGTAYSGNTIYFGEGSWLTVV.

This clone occurred a few times. The genes are TRBV10-3 and TRBJ2-3; the match to TRBD1 covers 10 bases. This CDR3 comprises 14 residues. V lost 7 bases, J lost 6 bases, and 7 bases stayed unmatched. Germline V gene sequence: CDR1 ENHRY, CDR2 SYGVKD. DNA of the CDR3: TGTGCCATCAAAGGACAGGGGGTTGGGGATACGCAGTATTTT. Translating it yields CAIKGQGVGDTQYF.

The chain combines TRBV3-1 (or the pseudogene TRBV3-2) with TRBJ2-1; TRBD2 aligns across 15 bases. This CDR3 is built from 15 residues. V lost 4 bases, J lost 12 bases, and 7 bases stayed unmatched. Germline V gene data show CDR1 as LGHDT and CDR2 as YNNKEL (reference sequence). This CDR3 reads CASSLGLAGGPGQFF. The DNA for the CDR3 is TGTGCCAGCAGCCTAGGACTAGCGGGAGGGCCCGGGCAGTTCTTC.

The V and J genes are TRBV11-2 and TRBJ2-7; weak D call: TRBD2 (5 bases). CDR3 size: 11 residues. Germline-derived CDR1 and CDR2 are SGHAT and FQNNGV. V lost 3 bases and J lost 5, with 5 bases in between. The chain's CDR3 is CASSLRDEQYF. The DNA of the CDR3 is TGTGCCAGCAGCTTGAGGGACGAGCAGTACTTC.

DNA for the CDR3: TGTGCCAGCAGCCTTTTGGGGGGGAACACTGAAGCTTTCTTT. The encoded protein is CASSLLGGNTEAFF. The rearrangement uses TRBV3-1 (or the pseudogene TRBV3-2) and TRBJ1-1; tentatively, D is TRBD1 (5 bases). Germline V gene lookup returns CDR1 LGHDT and CDR2 YNNKEL (reference sequence). There are 14 residues in the CDR3. The ends were cut back, 4 bases at V and 1 base at J, with 10 bases in the middle.

V and J are TRBV6-5 and TRBJ1-5, with a tentative D call TRBD1 (6 bases). The V end lost 8 bases, the J end lost 6 bases, and 17 bases lay between the germline ends. There are 14 residues in the CDR3. Germline CDR1 MNHEY, CDR2 SVGAGI. The CDR3 sequence is CASVPRGGGQPQHF. The CDR3 DNA is TGTGCCAGCGTCCCTAGGGGGGGTGGTCAGCCCCAGCATTTT.

The J gene is TRBJ2-7, the V gene TRBV4-2; 8 bases are shared with TRBD1. CDR1 is LGHNA and CDR2 is YNFKEQ in the germline V gene. With 1 base clipped from V and 3 bases from J, the junction kept 5 bases outside the gene matches. This CDR3 has 15 residues. The CDR3 reads CASSQARGQGYEQYF. CDR3 DNA: TGTGCCAGCAGCCAAGCTCGAGGACAGGGCTACGAGCAGTACTTC.

The J gene is TRBJ1-1, the V gene TRBV5-1; perhaps TRBD1 as D (5 bases). The V gene lost 4 bases and the J gene lost 3 bases, with 7 bases spanning the gap. Germline lookup yields CDR1 SGHRS and CDR2 YFSETQ. The CDR3 is 12 residues long. The CDR3 region has the DNA TGCGCCAGCAGCAAGGGGTACACTGAAGCTTTCTTT. Its protein is CASSKGYTEAFF.

This clone has more than one count but fewer than ten. The chain is built from TRBV7-6 and TRBJ2-7; 8 nucleotides align to TRBD1. The CDR3 has 15 amino acids. The germline V gene encodes CDR1 SGHVS and CDR2 FNYEAQ. With V trimmed by 5 bases and J by 1 base, 7 bases remained unmatched. The CDR3 protein is CASSVQGDSSYEQYF. The CDR3 DNA reads as TGTGCCAGCAGCGTACAGGGGGACTCGTCCTACGAGCAGTACTTC.

This clone has a single count. The rearrangement links TRBV2 to TRBJ2-1, with 8 bases that match TRBD2. Germline CDR1 reads SNHLY; CDR2 reads FYNNEI. Trimming at V came to 7 bases and at J to 6 bases, leaving 8 bases not matched to a gene. The length of the CDR3 is 14 residues. The CDR3 DNA is TGTGCCAGCACACCGGGACTAGGGGCCAATGAGCAGTTCTTC. This codes for CASTPGLGANEQFF.

This chain joins TRBV5-1 and TRBJ1-2; TRBD1 aligns across 9 bases. CDR3 length: 16 amino acids. Trimming took 0 bases from V and 8 from J; bases not matched to a gene: 11. CDR1 is SGHRS, CDR2 YFSETQ, per germline. The CDR3 protein is CASSLVLGQGLEGYTF. DNA for the CDR3: TGCGCCAGCAGCTTGGTACTGGGACAGGGATTGGAAGGCTACACCTTC. Drawing the rest from reference TRBV5-1 and TRBJ1-2, the complete variable domain is KAGVTQTPRYLIKTRGQQVTLSCSPISGHRSVSWYQQTPGQGLQFLFEYFSETQRNKGNFPGRFSGRQFSNSRSEMNVSTLELGDSALYLCASSLVLGQGLEGYTFGSGTRLTVV.

CDR3 nucleotides: TGTGCCAGCAGCGGTGGGCGCTCTGGAAACACCATATATTTT. Translating gives CASSGGRSGNTIYF. V usage is TRBV28 and J usage is TRBJ1-3; D not resolved. Germline V gives CDR1 MDHEN, CDR2 SYDVKM. The ends were cut back, 6 bases at V and 0 bases at J, with 9 bases in the middle. The CDR3 runs to 14 residues. Full variable domain (outside the CDR3, taken from reference TRBV28 and TRBJ1-3): DVKVTQSSRYLVKRTGEKVFLECVQDMDHENMFWYRQDPGLGLRLIYFSYDVKMKEKGDIPEGYSVSREKKERFSLILESASTNQTSMYLCASSGGRSGNTIYFGEGSWLTVV.

The chain links TRBV24-1 to TRBJ2-1; D is ambiguous. Trimming took 4 bases from V and 6 from J, leaving 12 bases between them. The CDR3 is made up of 14 amino acids. CDR1 KGHDR and CDR2 SFDVKD come from the germline V gene. DNA for the CDR3: TGTGCCACCAGTGACCCCTCCCTTTCCAATGAGCAGTTCTTC. Translated: CATSDPSLSNEQFF.

The rearrangement joins TRBV28 to TRBJ2-3; TRBD2 aligns across 8 bases. Germline-derived CDR1 and CDR2 are MDHEN and SYDVKM. The junction had 4 bases not matched to a gene; V was cut back by 3 bases and J by 2 bases. This CDR3 has 15 residues. CDR3 bases: TGTGCCAGCAGTTTTTCTAGCGGGTACACAGATACGCAGTATTTT. Its protein product is CASSFSSGYTDTQYF.

The chain is built from TRBV5-1 and TRBJ2-2; 7 nucleotides match TRBD1. Germline values: CDR1 SGHRS, CDR2 YFSETQ. V gave up 4 bases and J gave up 0 bases; unmatched junction bases: 6. CDR3 size: 16 residues. In nucleotides, the CDR3 is TGCGCCAGCAGCGTAACAGGGGACCCGAACACCGGGGAGCTGTTTTTT. This sequence encodes CASSVTGDPNTGELFF.

This clone was seen only once. V is TRBV19 and J is TRBJ2-2; D might be TRBD2 (5 bases). The length of the CDR3 is 16 residues. Germline CDR1 is LNHDA and CDR2 is SQIVND (reference sequence). V was cut by 7 bases and J by 4 bases, with 19 bases left in between. CDR3 residues: CASTPEVGRLTGELFF. The CDR3 DNA reads as TGTGCCAGTACCCCGGAGGTAGGGCGACTCACCGGGGAGCTGTTTTTT.

CDR3 nucleotides: TGCGCCAGCAGCTGGACTAGGAAAAATGAGCAGTTCTTC. Amino acids: CASSWTRKNEQFF. The chain couples TRBV5-1 to TRBJ2-1; the match to TRBD2 covers 7 bases. Germline V gives CDR1 SGHRS, CDR2 YFSETQ. This CDR3 is 13 amino acids long. The J segment lost 7 bases and the V segment lost 3 bases, leaving 4 bases of the junction unmatched.

This clone was seen a single time. The chain uses TRBV5-1 and TRBJ2-1, with 9 bases that match TRBD1. The CDR3 spans 15 residues. Germline CDR1 SGHRS, CDR2 YFSETQ. Unmatched junction bases numbered 4, after V lost 2 bases and J lost 4 bases. This chain's CDR3 is CASSLVTGGYNEQFF. In DNA form, the CDR3 reads TGCGCCAGCAGCTTAGTGACAGGGGGATACAATGAGCAGTTCTTC.